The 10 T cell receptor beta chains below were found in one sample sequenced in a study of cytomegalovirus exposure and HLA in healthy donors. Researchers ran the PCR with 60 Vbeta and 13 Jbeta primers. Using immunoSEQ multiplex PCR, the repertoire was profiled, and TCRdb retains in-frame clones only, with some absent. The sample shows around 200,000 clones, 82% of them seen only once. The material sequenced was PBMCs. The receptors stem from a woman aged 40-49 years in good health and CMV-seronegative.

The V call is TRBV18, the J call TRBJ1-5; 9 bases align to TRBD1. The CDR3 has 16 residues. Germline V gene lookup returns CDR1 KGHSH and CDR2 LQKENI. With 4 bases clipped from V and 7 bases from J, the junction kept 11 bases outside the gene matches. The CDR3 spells CASSLQDRGSGQPQHF. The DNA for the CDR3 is TGTGCCAGCTCACTCCAGGACAGGGGTTCGGGGCAGCCCCAGCATTTT.

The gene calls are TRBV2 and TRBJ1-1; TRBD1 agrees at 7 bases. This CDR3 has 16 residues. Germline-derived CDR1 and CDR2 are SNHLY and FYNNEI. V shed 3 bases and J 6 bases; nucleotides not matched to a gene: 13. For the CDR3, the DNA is TGTGCCAGCAGTGACAAGAGGGGCAGGGGGTCGCCTGAAGCTTTCTTT. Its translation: CASSDKRGRGSPEAFF.

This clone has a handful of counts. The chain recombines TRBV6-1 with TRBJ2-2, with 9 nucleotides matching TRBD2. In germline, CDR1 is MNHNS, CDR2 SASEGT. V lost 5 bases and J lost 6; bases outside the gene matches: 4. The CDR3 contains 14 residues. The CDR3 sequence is CASSRLAEAGELFF. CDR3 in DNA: TGTGCCAGCAGTAGACTAGCGGAAGCCGGGGAGCTGTTTTTT.

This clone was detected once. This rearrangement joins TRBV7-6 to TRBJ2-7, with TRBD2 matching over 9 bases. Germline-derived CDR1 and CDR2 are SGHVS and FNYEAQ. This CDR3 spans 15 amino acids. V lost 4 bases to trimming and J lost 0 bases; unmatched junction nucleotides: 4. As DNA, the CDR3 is TGTGCCAGCAGCTCTAGCGGGGTACCCTCCTACGAGCAGTACTTC. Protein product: CASSSSGVPSYEQYF.

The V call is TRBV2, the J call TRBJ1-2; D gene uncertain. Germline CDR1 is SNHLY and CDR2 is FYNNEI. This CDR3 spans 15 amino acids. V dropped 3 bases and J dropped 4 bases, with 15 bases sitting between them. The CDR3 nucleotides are TGTGCCAGCAGTGACCGGGTCGGCAGTTCCTATGGCTACACCTTC. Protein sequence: CASSDRVGSSYGYTF.

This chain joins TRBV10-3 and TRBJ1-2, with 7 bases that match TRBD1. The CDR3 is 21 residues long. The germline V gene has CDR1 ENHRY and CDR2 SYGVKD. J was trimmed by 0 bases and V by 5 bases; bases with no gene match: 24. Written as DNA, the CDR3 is TGTGCCATCAGTAAGCCCGGACAAACACCCGGACAGGACCAAGCTAACTATGGCTACACCTTC. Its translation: CAISKPGQTPGQDQANYGYTF.

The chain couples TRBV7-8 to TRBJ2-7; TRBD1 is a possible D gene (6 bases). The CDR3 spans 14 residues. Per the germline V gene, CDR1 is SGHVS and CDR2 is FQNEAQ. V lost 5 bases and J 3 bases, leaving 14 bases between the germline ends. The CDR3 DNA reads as TGTGCCAGCAGCCCCCCGGTAGGGGGCTACGAGCAGTACTTC. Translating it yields CASSPPVGGYEQYF.

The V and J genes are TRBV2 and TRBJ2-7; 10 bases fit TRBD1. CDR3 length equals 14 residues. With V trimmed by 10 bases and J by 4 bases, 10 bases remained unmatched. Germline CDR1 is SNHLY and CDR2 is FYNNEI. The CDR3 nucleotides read TGTGCCACCAAATTCGACAGGGGGCCGTACGAGCAGTACTTC. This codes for CATKFDRGPYEQYF.

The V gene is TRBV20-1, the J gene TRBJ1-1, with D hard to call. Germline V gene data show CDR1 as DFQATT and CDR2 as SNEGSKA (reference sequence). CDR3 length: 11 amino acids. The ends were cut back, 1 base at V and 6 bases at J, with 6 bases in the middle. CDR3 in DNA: TGCAGTGCTAGAGGGCCTGCTGAAGCTTTCTTT. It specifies CSARGPAEAFF.

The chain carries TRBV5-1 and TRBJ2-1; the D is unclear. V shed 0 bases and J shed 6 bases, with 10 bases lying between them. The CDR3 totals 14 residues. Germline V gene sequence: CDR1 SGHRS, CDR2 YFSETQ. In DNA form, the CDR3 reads TGCGCCAGCAGCTTGGTGACAACTTCCAATGAGCAGTTCTTC. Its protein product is CASSLVTTSNEQFF.